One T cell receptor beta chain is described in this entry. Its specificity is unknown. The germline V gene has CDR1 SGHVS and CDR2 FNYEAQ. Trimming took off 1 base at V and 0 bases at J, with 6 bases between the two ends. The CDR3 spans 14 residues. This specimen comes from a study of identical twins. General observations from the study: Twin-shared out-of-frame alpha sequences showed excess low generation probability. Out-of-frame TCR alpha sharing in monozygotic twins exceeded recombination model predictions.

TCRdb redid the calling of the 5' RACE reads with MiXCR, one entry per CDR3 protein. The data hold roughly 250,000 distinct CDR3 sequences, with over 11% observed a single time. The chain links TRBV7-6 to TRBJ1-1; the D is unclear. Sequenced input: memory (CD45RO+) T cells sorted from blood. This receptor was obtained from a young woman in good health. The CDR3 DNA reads TGTGCCAGCAGCTTAGGGCTCATGAACACTGAAGCTTTCTTT. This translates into CASSLGLMNTEAFF.